This T cell receptor beta chain was captured by sequencing in a study of blood T cell repertoires in COVID-19. About the research overall: T cells, B-cell-depleted T cells, or PBMCs supplied cDNA or gDNA.

The protocol was immunoSEQ multiplex PCR, while the TCRdb copy is restricted to in-frame clones and leaves out a portion. The sample includes some 100,000 clones, about 90% of them seen just once. Germline CDR1 and CDR2: LNHDA and SQIVND (reference sequence). The germline V and J ends were trimmed by 5 bases and 0 bases, with 16 bases remaining between them. This CDR3 is 16 amino acids long. The V gene is TRBV19, the J gene TRBJ1-1; D is perhaps TRBD1 (6 bases). The origin of this receptor is a human donor in a cohort sampled during active COVID-19. The sample consisted of peripheral blood. The DNA of the CDR3 is TGTGCCAGTAGTCTAAATCCGGACAGAATGAACACTGAAGCTTTCTTT. Protein sequence: CASSLNPDRMNTEAFF.